The sequence of this TCR beta chain was determined in a study of cytomegalovirus exposure and HLA in healthy donors. Study-wide findings and caveats: Cytomegalovirus association was assigned to 170 or so TCR beta chains. Reported findings show TCR beta sequences accurately forecast HLA-A and HLA-B alleles in most subjects. Analysis was carried out at a later point, and it linked a missense DCLRE1C variant to TCR beta V- and J-gene trimming. In an earlier analysis, about 87% or about 30%: the productive usage of most TCR beta V segments.

CDR1 and CDR2 (germline): SGHVS, FNYEAQ. V dropped 1 base and J dropped 6; count of bases not matched to a gene: 14. The CDR3 contains 19 residues. This clone was counted a few times. The target antigen is unknown. The PCR contained 60 Vbeta and 13 Jbeta primers. The assay was immunoSEQ multiplex PCR, and TCRdb's table has in-frame clones only and misses some. The table lists some 180,000 clones, 78% of them singletons. This clonotype originated in a female donor in good health and CMV-seronegative. The chain uses TRBV7-6 and TRBJ2-2; 10 nucleotides match TRBD2. Sequencing was done on a sample of PBMCs. In nucleotides, the CDR3 is TGTGCCAGCAGCTTAGTGGCCCCGATAGCGGGAGGACTAGCCGGGGAGCTGTTTTTT. Translation: CASSLVAPIAGGLAGELFF.